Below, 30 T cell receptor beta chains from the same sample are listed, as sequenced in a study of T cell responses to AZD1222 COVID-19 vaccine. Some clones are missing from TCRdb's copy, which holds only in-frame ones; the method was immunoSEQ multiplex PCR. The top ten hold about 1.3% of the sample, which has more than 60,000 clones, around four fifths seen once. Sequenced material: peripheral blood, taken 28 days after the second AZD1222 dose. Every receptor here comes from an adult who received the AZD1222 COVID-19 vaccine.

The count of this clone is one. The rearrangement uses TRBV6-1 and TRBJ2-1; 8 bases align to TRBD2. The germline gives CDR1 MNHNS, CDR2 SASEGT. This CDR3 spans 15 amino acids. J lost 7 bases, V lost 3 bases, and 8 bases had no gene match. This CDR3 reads CASSDLAGSGNEQFF. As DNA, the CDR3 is TGTGCCAGCAGTGATTTAGCGGGATCAGGGAATGAGCAGTTCTTC.

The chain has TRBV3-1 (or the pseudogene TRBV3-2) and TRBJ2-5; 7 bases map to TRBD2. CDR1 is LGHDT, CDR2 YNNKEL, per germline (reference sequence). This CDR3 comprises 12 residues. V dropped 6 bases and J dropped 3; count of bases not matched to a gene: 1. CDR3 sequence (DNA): TGTGCCAGCAGGGGGACTAAAGAGACCCAGTACTTC. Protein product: CASRGTKETQYF.

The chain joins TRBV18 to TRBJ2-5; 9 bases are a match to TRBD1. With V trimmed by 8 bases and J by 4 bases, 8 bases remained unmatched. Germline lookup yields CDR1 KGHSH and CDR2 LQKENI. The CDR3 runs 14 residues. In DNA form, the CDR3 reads TGTGCCAGCGTCCCACAGGGGGCCGTAGAGACCCAGTACTTC. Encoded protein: CASVPQGAVETQYF.

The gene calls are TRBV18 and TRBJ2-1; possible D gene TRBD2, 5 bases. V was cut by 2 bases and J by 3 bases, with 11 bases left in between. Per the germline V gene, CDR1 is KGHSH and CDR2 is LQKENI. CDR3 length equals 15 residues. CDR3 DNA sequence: TGTGCCAGCTCACCAACTAGAAGCGGCTACAATGAGCAGTTCTTC. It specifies CASSPTRSGYNEQFF.

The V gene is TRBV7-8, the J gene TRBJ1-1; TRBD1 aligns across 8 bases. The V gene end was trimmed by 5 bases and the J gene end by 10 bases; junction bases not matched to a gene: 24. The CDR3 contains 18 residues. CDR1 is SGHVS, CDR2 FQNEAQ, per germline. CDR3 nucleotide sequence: TGTGCCAGCAGCGTTTTTTTTAGGTACAGGGGGTCAAATTTGGTAGCTTTCTTT. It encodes CASSVFFRYRGSNLVAFF.

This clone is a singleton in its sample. In DNA, the CDR3 is TGTGCCAGCAGCTTACAGACGGTCTCCTACGAGCAGTACTTC. It translates to CASSLQTVSYEQYF. The chain joins TRBV7-2 to TRBJ2-7; D is uncertain. This CDR3 region has 14 residues. The ends were cut back, 2 bases at V and 0 bases at J, with 8 bases in the middle. The germline gives CDR1 SGHTA, CDR2 FQGNSA.

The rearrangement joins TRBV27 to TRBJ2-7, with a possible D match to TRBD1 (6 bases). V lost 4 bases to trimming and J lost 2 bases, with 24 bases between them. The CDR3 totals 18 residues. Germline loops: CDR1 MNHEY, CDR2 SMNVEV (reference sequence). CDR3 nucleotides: TGTGCCAGCAGTTCCCGCTTAGTGGGGGCTAGCTCGACCTACGAGCAGTACTTC. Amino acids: CASSSRLVGASSTYEQYF.

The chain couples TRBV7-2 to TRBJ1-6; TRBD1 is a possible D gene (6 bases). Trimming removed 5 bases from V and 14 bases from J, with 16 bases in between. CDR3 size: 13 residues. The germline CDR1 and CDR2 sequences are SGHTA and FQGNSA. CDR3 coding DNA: TGTGCCAGCAGCCTAGGGGGACTACCATCCCTCCACTTT. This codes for CASSLGGLPSLHF.

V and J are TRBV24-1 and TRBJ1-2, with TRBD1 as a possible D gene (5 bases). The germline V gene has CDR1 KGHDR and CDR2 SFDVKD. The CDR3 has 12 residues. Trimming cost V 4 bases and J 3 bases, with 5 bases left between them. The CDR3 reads CATSEGHYGYTF. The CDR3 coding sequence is TGTGCCACCAGTGAGGGACACTATGGCTACACCTTC.

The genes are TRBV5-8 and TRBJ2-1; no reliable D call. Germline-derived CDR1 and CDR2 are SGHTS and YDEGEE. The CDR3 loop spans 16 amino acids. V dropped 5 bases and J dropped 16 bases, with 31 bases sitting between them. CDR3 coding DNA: TGTGCCAGCAGTTTATACCTCCGGGCCCCCCTTCCCCTCGGATTCTTC. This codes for CASSLYLRAPLPLGFF.

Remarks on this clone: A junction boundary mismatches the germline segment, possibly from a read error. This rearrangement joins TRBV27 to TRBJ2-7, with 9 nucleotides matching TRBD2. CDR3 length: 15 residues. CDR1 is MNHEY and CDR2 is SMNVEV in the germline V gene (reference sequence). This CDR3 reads CASSISSGASYEQYF. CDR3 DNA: TGTGCCAGCAGTATATCTAGCGGGGCCTCCTACGAGCAGTACTTC.

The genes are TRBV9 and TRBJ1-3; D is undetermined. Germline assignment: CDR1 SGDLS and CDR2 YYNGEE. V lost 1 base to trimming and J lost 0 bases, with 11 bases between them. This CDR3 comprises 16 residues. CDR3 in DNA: TGTGCCAGCAGCGTAACCCAGAGTGGCTCTGGAAACACCATATATTTT. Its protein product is CASSVTQSGSGNTIYF.

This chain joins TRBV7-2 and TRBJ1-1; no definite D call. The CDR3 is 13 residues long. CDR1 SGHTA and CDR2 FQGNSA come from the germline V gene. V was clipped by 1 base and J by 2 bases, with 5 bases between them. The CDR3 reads CASSLGHNTEAFF. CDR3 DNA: TGTGCCAGCAGCTTAGGCCATAACACTGAAGCTTTCTTT.

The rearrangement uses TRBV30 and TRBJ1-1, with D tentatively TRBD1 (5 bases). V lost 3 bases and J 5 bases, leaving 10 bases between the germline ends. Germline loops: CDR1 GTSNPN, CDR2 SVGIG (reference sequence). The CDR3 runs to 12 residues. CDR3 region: CAWSREGTEAFF. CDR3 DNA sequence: TGTGCCTGGAGCAGGGAAGGGACTGAAGCTTTCTTT.

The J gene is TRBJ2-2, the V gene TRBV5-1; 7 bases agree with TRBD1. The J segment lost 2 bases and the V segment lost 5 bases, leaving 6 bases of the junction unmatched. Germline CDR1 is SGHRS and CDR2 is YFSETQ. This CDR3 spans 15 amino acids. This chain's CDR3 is CASRLGTDNTGELFF. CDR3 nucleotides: TGCGCCAGCAGATTAGGGACAGACAACACCGGGGAGCTGTTTTTT.

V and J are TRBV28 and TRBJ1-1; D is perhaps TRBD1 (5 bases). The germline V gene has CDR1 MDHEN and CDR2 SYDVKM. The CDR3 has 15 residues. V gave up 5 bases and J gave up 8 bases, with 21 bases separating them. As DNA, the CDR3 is TGTGCCAGCAGTAGCCGGGGCAGTCTACAGGTAGAAGCTTTCTTT. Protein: CASSSRGSLQVEAFF.

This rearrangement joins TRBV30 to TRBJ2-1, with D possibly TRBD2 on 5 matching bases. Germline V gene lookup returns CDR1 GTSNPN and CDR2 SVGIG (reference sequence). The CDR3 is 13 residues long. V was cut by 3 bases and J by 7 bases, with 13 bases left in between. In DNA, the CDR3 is TGTGCCTGGAGCAAACTAGAGACGAATGAGCAGTTCTTC. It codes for CAWSKLETNEQFF.

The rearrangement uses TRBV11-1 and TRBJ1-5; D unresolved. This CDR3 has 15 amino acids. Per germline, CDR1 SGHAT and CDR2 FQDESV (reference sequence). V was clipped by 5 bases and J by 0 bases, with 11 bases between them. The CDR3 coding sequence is TGTGCCAGCAGCCCCGACGGGGATAGCAATCAGCCCCAGCATTTT. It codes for CASSPDGDSNQPQHF.

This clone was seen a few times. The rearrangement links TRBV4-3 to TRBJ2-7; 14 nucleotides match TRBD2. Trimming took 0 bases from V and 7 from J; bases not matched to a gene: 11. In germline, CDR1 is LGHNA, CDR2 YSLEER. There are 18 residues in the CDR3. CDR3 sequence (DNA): TGCGCCAGCAGCCAAGATCCTATAGGGGGACTAGCGGGAGAAGAGCAGTACTTC. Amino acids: CASSQDPIGGLAGEEQYF.

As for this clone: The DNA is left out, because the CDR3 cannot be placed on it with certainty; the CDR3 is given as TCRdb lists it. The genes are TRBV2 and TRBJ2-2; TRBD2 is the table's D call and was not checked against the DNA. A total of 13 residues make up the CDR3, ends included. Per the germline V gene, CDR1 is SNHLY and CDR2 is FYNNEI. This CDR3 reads CASSTSGTGELFF.

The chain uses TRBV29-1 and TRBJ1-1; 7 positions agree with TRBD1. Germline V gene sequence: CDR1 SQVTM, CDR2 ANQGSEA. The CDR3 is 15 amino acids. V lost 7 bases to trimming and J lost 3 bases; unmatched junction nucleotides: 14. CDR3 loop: CSALPWQGEDTEAFF. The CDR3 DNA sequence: TGCAGCGCCCTGCCCTGGCAGGGGGAAGACACTGAAGCTTTCTTT.

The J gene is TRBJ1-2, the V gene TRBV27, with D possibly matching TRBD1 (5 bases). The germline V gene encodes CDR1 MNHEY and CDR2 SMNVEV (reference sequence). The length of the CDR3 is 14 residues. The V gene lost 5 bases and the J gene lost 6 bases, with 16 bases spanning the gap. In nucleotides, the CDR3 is TGTGCCAGCAGTCCTCCGGGACGAGTAAATGGCTACACCTTC. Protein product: CASSPPGRVNGYTF.

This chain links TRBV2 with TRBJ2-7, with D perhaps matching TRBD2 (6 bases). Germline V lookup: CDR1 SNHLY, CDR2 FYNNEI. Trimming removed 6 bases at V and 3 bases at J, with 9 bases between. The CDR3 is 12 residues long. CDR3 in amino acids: CASRRGVYEQYF. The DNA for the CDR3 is TGTGCCAGCAGGCGGGGAGTCTACGAGCAGTACTTC.

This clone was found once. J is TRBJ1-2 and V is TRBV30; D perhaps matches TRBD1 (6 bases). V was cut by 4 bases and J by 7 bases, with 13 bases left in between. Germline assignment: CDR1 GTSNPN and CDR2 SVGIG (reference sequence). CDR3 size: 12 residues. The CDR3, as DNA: TGTGCCTGGATCGCCGGAGGGGGTGGCTACACCTTC. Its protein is CAWIAGGGGYTF.

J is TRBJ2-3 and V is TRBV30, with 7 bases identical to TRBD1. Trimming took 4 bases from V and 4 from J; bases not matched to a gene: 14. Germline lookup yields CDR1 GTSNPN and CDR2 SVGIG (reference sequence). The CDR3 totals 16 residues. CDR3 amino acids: CAWMLVAQGFADTQYF. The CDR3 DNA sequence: TGTGCCTGGATGCTAGTGGCACAGGGGTTCGCAGATACGCAGTATTTT.

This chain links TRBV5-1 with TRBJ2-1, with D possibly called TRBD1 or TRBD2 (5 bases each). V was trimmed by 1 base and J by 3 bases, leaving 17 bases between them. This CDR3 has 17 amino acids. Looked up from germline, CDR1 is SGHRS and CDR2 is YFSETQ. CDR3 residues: CASSLRPGHSGYNEQFF. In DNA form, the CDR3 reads TGCGCCAGCAGCTTGCGACCGGGGCATTCCGGCTACAATGAGCAGTTCTTC. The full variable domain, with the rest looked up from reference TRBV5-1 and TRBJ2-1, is KAGVTQTPRYLIKTRGQQVTLSCSPISGHRSVSWYQQTPGQGLQFLFEYFSETQRNKGNFPGRFSGRQFSNSRSEMNVSTLELGDSALYLCASSLRPGHSGYNEQFFGPGTRLTVL.

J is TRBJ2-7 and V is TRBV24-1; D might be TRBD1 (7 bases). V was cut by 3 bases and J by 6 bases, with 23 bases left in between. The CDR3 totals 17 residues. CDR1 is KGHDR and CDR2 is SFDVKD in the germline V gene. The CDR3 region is CATSDPDATGVGGEQYF. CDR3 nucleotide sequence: TGTGCCACCAGTGATCCCGACGCAACAGGGGTCGGGGGCGAGCAGTACTTC.

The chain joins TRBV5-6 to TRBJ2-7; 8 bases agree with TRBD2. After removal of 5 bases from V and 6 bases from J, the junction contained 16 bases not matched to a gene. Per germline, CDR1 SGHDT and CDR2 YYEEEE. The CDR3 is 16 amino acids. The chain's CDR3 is CASSYRRTSLSVEQYF. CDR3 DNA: TGTGCCAGCAGTTATAGGAGGACTAGCTTATCAGTCGAGCAGTACTTC.

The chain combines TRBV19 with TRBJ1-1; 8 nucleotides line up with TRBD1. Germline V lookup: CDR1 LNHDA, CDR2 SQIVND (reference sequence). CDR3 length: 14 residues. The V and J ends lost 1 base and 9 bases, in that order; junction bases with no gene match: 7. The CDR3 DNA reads TGTGCCAGTAGTATAGGGGCAGGGGGCGGCAAAGCTTTCTTT. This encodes CASSIGAGGGKAFF.

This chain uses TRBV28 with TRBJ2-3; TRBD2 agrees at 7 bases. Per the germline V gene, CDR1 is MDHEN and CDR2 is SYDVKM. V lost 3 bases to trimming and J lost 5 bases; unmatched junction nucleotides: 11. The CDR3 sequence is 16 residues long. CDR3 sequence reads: CASSFLAPGGGDTQYF. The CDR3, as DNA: TGTGCCAGCAGTTTTTTGGCCCCGGGAGGTGGAGATACGCAGTATTTT. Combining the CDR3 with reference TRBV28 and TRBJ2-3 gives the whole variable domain DVKVTQSSRYLVKRTGEKVFLECVQDMDHENMFWYRQDPGLGLRLIYFSYDVKMKEKGDIPEGYSVSREKKERFSLILESASTNQTSMYLCASSFLAPGGGDTQYFGPGTRLTVL.